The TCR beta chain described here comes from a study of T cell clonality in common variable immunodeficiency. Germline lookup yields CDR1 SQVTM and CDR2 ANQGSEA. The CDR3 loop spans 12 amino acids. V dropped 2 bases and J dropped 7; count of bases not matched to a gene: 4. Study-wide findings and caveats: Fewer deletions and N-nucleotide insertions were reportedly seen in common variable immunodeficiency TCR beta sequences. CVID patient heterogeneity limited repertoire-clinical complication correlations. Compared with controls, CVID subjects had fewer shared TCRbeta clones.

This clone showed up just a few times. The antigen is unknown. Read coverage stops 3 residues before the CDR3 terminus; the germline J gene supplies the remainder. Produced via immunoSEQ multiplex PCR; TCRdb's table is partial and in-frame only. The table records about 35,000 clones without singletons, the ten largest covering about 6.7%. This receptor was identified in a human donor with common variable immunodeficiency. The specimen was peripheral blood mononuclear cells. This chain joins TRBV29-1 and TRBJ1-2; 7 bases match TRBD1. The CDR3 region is CSVEQGGLGYTF. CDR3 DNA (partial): TGCAGCGTTGAACAGGGGGGACTTGGC.